Listed below are T cell receptor beta chains from one sample, sequenced in a study of shared clonotypes between healthy human individuals. The assay was immunoSEQ multiplex PCR, and TCRdb's table has in-frame clones only and misses some. Among millions of clones listed, roughly nine tenths were seen once. The specimen was naive CD4+ T cells sorted from blood. The receptor set was obtained from a man between 18 and 29 years old in good health. Both conserved end residues are part of each CDR3. The D gene is left open where the match is weak. Clone size, where shown, is once, few, many, or a class for clones that have expanded.

.	TRBV5-1	TRBJ2-7	.	CASSLALGEDEQYF	TGCGCCAGCAGCTTGGCGCTAGGGGAAGACGAGCAGTACTTC
.	TRBV6-6	TRBJ1-3	.	CASSYTEGNTIYF	TGTGCCAGCAGTTACACGGAGGGAAACACCATATATTTT
TRBD2	TRBV5-1	TRBJ2-3	.	CASSWGGTREDTQYF	TGCGCCAGCAGCTGGGGCGGGACTAGAGAAGATACGCAGTATTTT
.	TRBV5-1	TRBJ2-1	.	CASSSDRAYAGGGNEQFF	TGCGCCAGCAGCTCGGACAGGGCTTACGCGGGAGGAGGCAATGAGCAGTTCTTC
.	TRBV6-5	TRBJ2-7	.	CASSLAIGGYEQYF	TGTGCCAGCAGTTTAGCCATTGGCGGCTACGAGCAGTACTTC
.	TRBV5-6	TRBJ2-1	.	CASSLAQPSSYNEQFF	TGTGCCAGCAGCTTGGCACAGCCCAGCTCCTACAATGAGCAGTTCTTC
TRBD2	TRBV5-4	TRBJ2-7	.	CASSLGGLAGDYEQYF	TGTGCCAGCAGCTTGGGGGGACTAGCGGGAGACTACGAGCAGTACTTC
.	TRBV28	TRBJ2-7	.	CASSNPPHRSGRFLGDEQYF	TGTGCCAGCAGTAACCCCCCCCACCGAAGCGGGCGATTTTTGGGGGACGAGCAGTACTTC
.	TRBV6-1	TRBJ1-5	once	CASSEVGQPQHF	TGTGCCAGCAGTGAAGTGGGACAGCCCCAGCATTTT
TRBD1	TRBV19	TRBJ1-1	once	CATRTGMNTEAFF	TGTGCCACGAGGACAGGGATGAACACTGAAGCTTTCTTT